A selection of T cell receptor beta chains follows, all from one sample in a study of blood T cells in healthy people across ages. Each CDR3 protein is one row after TCRdb ran MiXCR on the 5' RACE reads. In the table there are approximately 1,100,000 distinct CDR3 sequences, under 55% of which are singletons. Sequencing input: blood. The receptors stem from a woman aged 55-70 years in good health. The CDR3 runs from the conserved cysteine through the conserved F or W. A D gene is named only where the DNA matches it firmly. Only part of the rows carry a size: once, few, many, or a class if the clone is expanded.

j_call	cdr3_length	v_call	d_call	clone_size	cdr3_nt	cdr3_aa
TRBJ1-5	13	TRBV10-3	NA	few	TGTGCCATCAGGGGATTCTTAGACCAGCCCCAGCATTTT	CAIRGFLDQPQHF
TRBJ2-3	15	TRBV10-2	TRBD2	NA	TGCGCCAGCAGCTCGCTAGCGGGAGTGGCAGATACGCAGTATTTT	CASSSLAGVADTQYF
TRBJ2-2	16	TRBV18	NA	NA	TGTGCCAGCTCACCAAGGTCGACCGCGAACACCGGGGAGCTGTTTTTT	CASSPRSTANTGELFF
TRBJ1-2	11	TRBV29-1	NA	NA	TGCAGCGTTCGGGTTACCGGAGGCTACACCTTC	CSVRVTGGYTF
TRBJ1-2	11	TRBV29-1	NA	few	TGCAGCGTGGATCCGGGGGACGGCTACACCTTC	CSVDPGDGYTF
TRBJ2-5	12	TRBV6-5	NA	many	TGTGCCAGCAGTGACACTTCGGAGACCCAGTACTTC	CASSDTSETQYF
TRBJ2-2	12	TRBV9	NA	once	TGTGCCAGCAGCGTTAGAGGGGGGGAGCTGTTTTTT	CASSVRGGELFF
TRBJ2-7	15	TRBV20-1	NA	NA	TGCAGTGCTAGAGATCCCCAGCGGGCCCCCTACGAGCAGTACTTC	CSARDPQRAPYEQYF
TRBJ2-5	11	TRBV20-1	NA	few	TGCAGTGCTAGACTCCGGGAGACCCAGTACTTC	CSARLRETQYF
TRBJ2-7	15	TRBV10-3	TRBD2	few	TGTGCCATCAGTGAGAGTGCTAGCGGGAGTTACGAGCAGTACTTC	CAISESASGSYEQYF
TRBJ2-7	13	TRBV7-9	TRBD2	many	TGTGCCAGCAGCGGGACTAGCGGCTACGAGCAGTACTTC	CASSGTSGYEQYF
TRBJ2-7	14	TRBV5-1	TRBD1	few	TGTGCCAGCAGCTTGTGGACAGGGGCCTACGAGCAGTACTTC	CASSLWTGAYEQYF
TRBJ2-7	14	TRBV6-6	TRBD2	NA	TGTGCCACCAAAGCTAGCGGCAAAACGGCTGAGCAGTACTTC	CATKASGKTAEQYF
TRBJ2-7	14	TRBV20-1	TRBD1	NA	TGCAGTGCTAGAAGCAGGGGGCTCGCCTACGAGCAGTACTTC	CSARSRGLAYEQYF
TRBJ1-5	13	TRBV20-1	NA	NA	TGCAGTGCTACCCCCATCGGCAATCAGCCCCAGCATTTT	CSATPIGNQPQHF
TRBJ2-7	16	TRBV11-2	TRBD2	once	TGTGCCAGCAGCTTACGGGGGACTAGCGGCAAGTACGAGCAGTACTTC	CASSLRGTSGKYEQYF
TRBJ2-1	14	TRBV7-9	TRBD2	NA	TGTGCCAGCAGGATTCTAGCGGGAGGGATTGAGCAGTTCTTC	CASRILAGGIEQFF
TRBJ2-1	16	TRBV2	TRBD2	few	TGTGCCAGCACCCCTACGCTAGCGGCCTCCTACAATGAGCAGTTCTTC	CASTPTLAASYNEQFF
TRBJ1-4	18	TRBV5-1	TRBD1	NA	TGCGCCAGCAGCTCGGTGGGACAGAAGCGTTCAACTAATGAAAAACTGTTTTTT	CASSSVGQKRSTNEKLFF
TRBJ2-4	17	TRBV28	NA	NA	TGTGCCAGCACTGGATTCGACGGCCTACTAGCCAAAAACATTCAGTACTTC	CASTGFDGLLAKNIQYF
TRBJ2-5	15	TRBV28	NA	NA	TGTGCCAGCAGCAAGACAATCCGGGACTCAGGGACCCAGTACTTC	CASSKTIRDSGTQYF
TRBJ1-1	15	TRBV20-1	NA	NA	TGCAGTGCTAGCCTCCTAACCCTAGGTCGGGCTGAAGCTTTCTTT	CSASLLTLGRAEAFF
TRBJ2-7	14	TRBV13	TRBD1	few	TGTGCCAGCAGCGGACAGGATATAGCCTACGAGCAGTACTTC	CASSGQDIAYEQYF
TRBJ2-3	18	TRBV12-3/TRBV12-4	TRBD2	NA	TGTGCCAGCAGTTCCGGGACTAGCGGGAGGGCTCCCACAGATACGCAGTATTTT	CASSSGTSGRAPTDTQYF
TRBJ2-7	13	TRBV7-2	NA	few	TGTGCCAGCAGCGGGGCGGCCTCACGAGAGCAGTACTTC	CASSGAASREQYF
TRBJ2-5	16	TRBV5-1	NA	NA	TGCGCCAGCAGCTTGATCGGCGTGAGGGGCCAAGAGACCCAGTACTTC	CASSLIGVRGQETQYF
TRBJ2-7	17	TRBV20-1	TRBD2	NA	TGCAGTGCTTCACCAATGTTAGCGGGAGGGAGCTCCTACGAGCAGTACTTC	CSASPMLAGGSSYEQYF
TRBJ2-7	14	TRBV20-1	NA	NA	TGCAGTGCTAGAGCGGATAGCGGATCCTACGAGCAGTACTTC	CSARADSGSYEQYF
TRBJ2-7	15	TRBV4-1	TRBD2	NA	TGCGCCAGCAGCCAAGGGCCTAGCGGGGCCTACGAGCAGTACTTC	CASSQGPSGAYEQYF
TRBJ2-5	16	TRBV29-1	TRBD2	many	TGCAGCGTTGAAGATCCGCTAGCGGGAGGAGGAGAGACCCAGTACTTC	CSVEDPLAGGGETQYF
TRBJ2-7	15	TRBV10-3	NA	NA	TGTGCCATCAGTGAGTCGGTCGGGGGCAAATACGAGCAGTACTTC	CAISESVGGKYEQYF
TRBJ2-4	11	TRBV6-5	NA	NA	TGTGCCAGCAGGGGGGCGGGGAAGCAGTACTTC	CASRGAGKQYF
TRBJ2-5	14	TRBV7-9	NA	few	TGTGCCAGCAGCTTTGTTGTTGGCCAAGAGACCCAGTACTTC	CASSFVVGQETQYF
TRBJ2-7	14	TRBV29-1	TRBD2	few	TGCAGCGTCAGGGGGGGGACTAGCGGCTACGAGCAGTACTTC	CSVRGGTSGYEQYF
TRBJ1-3	12	TRBV3-1	NA	NA	TGTGCCAGCAGTTCCGAATTAAGCACCATATATTTT	CASSSELSTIYF
TRBJ2-1	15	TRBV20-1	TRBD2	few	TGCAGTGCTAGATCCGGGACTAGCGGGAGAAATGAGCAGTTCTTC	CSARSGTSGRNEQFF
TRBJ2-1	12	TRBV7-6	NA	NA	TGTGCCAGCAGCGCCGGAGAGAATGAGCAGTTCTTC	CASSAGENEQFF
TRBJ2-1	14	TRBV7-8	NA	NA	TGTGCCAGCGGCCGAGGGCGGAACAACAATGAGCAGTTCTTC	CASGRGRNNNEQFF
TRBJ2-1	18	TRBV7-9	TRBD2	NA	TGTGCCAGCAGCCAGACGGGGGGAGGGACTAGGACCTACAATGAGCAGTTCTTC	CASSQTGGGTRTYNEQFF
TRBJ1-2	11	TRBV29-1	NA	NA	TGCAGCGTACGGGGAAACTATGGCTACACCTTC	CSVRGNYGYTF
TRBJ2-5	12	TRBV6-5	NA	few	TGTGCCAGCAGCCCTGTCGGGCAGACCCAGTACTTC	CASSPVGQTQYF
TRBJ2-3	16	TRBV9	TRBD2	NA	TGTGCCAGCAGCCTAGGACTAGCGGCAGTCATAGATACGCAGTATTTT	CASSLGLAAVIDTQYF
TRBJ2-5	13	TRBV2	TRBD2	few	TGTGCCAGCAGTGAACCTAGCGGAGAGACCCAGTACTTC	CASSEPSGETQYF
TRBJ2-3	14	TRBV7-8	NA	NA	TGTGCCAGCAGCTTCGGGACCATATTCGATACGCAGTATTTT	CASSFGTIFDTQYF
TRBJ1-5	14	TRBV27	NA	NA	TGTGCCAGCAGTTTATCGGCCCGGAATCAGCCCCAGCATTTT	CASSLSARNQPQHF